This TCR beta chain appears in the sequencing data of a study of cytomegalovirus exposure and HLA in healthy donors. In the study overall: Earlier findings included 117 million unique TCR beta sequences obtained from roughly 200 million T cells.

The PCR ran on 60 Vbeta and 13 Jbeta primers. As originally analysed: It was a later analysis that counted about 80 million unique TCR beta chains, of which roughly 10 million were shared. Using immunoSEQ multiplex PCR, the repertoire was profiled, and TCRdb retains in-frame clones only, with some absent. V and J calls and clone size are copied from that table; D and trimming were computed from the DNA. The repertoire table contains 150,000 or so clones. Study findings and constraints: According to the study, roughly 160 TCR beta chains were cytomegalovirus-associated. In a later analysis, a genetic analysis reported fewer productive-TCR N-insertions in an Asian-associated ancestry cluster than the cohort average.

Points on this clone: Its cognate antigen is unknown.

Input material: PBMCs. This receptor was identified in a middle-aged woman in good health and CMV-seropositive.

The CDR3 DNA reads TGTGCCAGTAGTTCGGGACTAGCGGGAGGCCCTTTCGGCTCCTACAATGAGCAGTTCTTC. Its protein is CASSSGLAGGPFGSYNEQFF. The rearrangement joins TRBV19 to TRBJ2-1; TRBD2 matches at 15 bases. Germline V gene data show CDR1 as LNHDA and CDR2 as SQIVND (reference sequence). The CDR3 consists of 20 residues. The ends lost 5 bases at V and 0 bases at J; junction bases unmatched: 11. The full variable domain, rest sourced from reference TRBV19 and TRBJ2-1, is DGGITQSPKYLFRKEGQNVTLSCEQNLNHDAMYWYRQDPGQGLRLIYYSQIVNDFQKGDIAEGYSVSREKKESFPLTVTSAQKNPTAFYLCASSSGLAGGPFGSYNEQFFGPGTRLTVL.